The sequence of this TCR beta chain was determined in a study of blood T cell repertoires in COVID-19 (TCRdb year 2020). In the study overall: Samples from collaborators originated in the United States, Italy and Spain and spanned both the acute and convalescent phases of COVID-19. The dataset comprised deeply sampled blood TCRbeta repertoires from subjects exposed to, actively infected with, or recovered from COVID-19. The repertoires were made available in a free public database intended to serve as a resource for research on the immune response to SARS-CoV-2. The material from the prospective study consisted of cDNA or gDNA derived from T cells, B-cell-depleted T cells, or PBMCs. Samples came from the ongoing ImmuneRACE study (first 160 participants) plus 1,254 subjects from 6 global collaborators. Sample metadata almost always included a de-identified subject ID, COVID-19 status, age in years and sex. Where HLA class I and class II types were available, the types were taken from metadata supplied by the sample provider, not from assay-based typing.

Participants in the prospective study were enrolled through a virtual design, were aged about 18 to 90 years, and lived in under 25 United States geographic areas. Cohort assignment in the prospective study relied on participant-reported clinical history from a screening survey and a study questionnaire. A participant counted as exposed if, within 2 weeks of entering the study, that participant had been in contact with someone who had a PCR-confirmed or clinician-diagnosed COVID-19 case. In the prospective study, mobile phlebotomists collected whole blood, serum and a nasopharyngeal or oropharyngeal swab from each participant. Prospective study participants could optionally give additional blood draws and questionnaires over a roughly 2-month period. Before DNA extraction, blood samples from the prospective study were shipped at room temperature or frozen. Comments on this clone: The antigen it binds to is not known. No per-base quality is available; no much larger clone lies one base away.

TCRbeta CDR3 regions were amplified from genomic DNA by means of the immunoSEQ Assay, a bias-controlled multiplex PCR. The paper's data handling went like this. The number of nucleated cells in each sample was estimated from the amplification of reference gene primers within the assay. Sequence reads were collapsed and filtered to measure the absolute abundance of every unique TCRbeta CDR3 rearrangement. For each sample, productive Simpson clonality was calculated as the square root of Simpson's diversity index across productive rearrangements. Imported from immuneACCESS, the table was reduced by TCRdb to in-frame sequences with V and J called. These copies leave out some clones; in studies compared against another copy, an unresolved V gene accounts for under half, and the cause of the remainder is not known. That table furnishes V, J and clone size, whereas the DNA furnished D and trimming. Counted in this sample were 140,000 to 150,000 clones; about 90% of them appeared once. Under 4.5% of the sample goes to the ten largest clones.

The CDR3 spans 15 residues, from the cysteine through the phenylalanine. Only the CDR3 DNA is retained, 45 bases long and in frame from the first base. Sequences MDHEN (CDR1) and SYDVKM (CDR2) are obtained from the germline V gene. At the junction V is shortened by 7 bases and J by 4 bases; bases outside the gene matches: 8. General study outcomes and caveats: Clinical and demographic metadata were provided uncurated, with the amount varying by source and participant.

The TCR sequence derives from a woman aged 40 to 55 who had been exposed to COVID-19. Rearrangement joined TRBV28 to TRBJ1-2, and 11 junctional nucleotides match TRBD1. What was sequenced was PBMCs or T cells enriched from blood (not recorded which). The sequenced DNA is TGTGCCAGCACCGAACGGACAGGGGGCAGCTATGGCTACACCTTC. It codes for CASTERTGGSYGYTF.